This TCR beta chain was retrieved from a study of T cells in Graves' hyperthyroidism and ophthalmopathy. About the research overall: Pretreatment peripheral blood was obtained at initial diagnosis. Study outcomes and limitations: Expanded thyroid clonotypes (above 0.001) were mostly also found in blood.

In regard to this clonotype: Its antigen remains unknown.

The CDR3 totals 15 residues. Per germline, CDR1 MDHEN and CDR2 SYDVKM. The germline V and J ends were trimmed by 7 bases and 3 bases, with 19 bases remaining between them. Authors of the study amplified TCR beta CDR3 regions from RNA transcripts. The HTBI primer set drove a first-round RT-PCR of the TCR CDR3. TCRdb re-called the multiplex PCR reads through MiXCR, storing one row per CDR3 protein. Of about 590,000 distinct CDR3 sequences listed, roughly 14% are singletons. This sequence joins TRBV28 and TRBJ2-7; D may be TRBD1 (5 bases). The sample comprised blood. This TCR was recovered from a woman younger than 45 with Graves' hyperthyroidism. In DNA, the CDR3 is TGTGCCAGCACCCAACAGGTGGATGTTTTCTACGAGCAGTACTTC. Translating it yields CASTQQVDVFYEQYF.